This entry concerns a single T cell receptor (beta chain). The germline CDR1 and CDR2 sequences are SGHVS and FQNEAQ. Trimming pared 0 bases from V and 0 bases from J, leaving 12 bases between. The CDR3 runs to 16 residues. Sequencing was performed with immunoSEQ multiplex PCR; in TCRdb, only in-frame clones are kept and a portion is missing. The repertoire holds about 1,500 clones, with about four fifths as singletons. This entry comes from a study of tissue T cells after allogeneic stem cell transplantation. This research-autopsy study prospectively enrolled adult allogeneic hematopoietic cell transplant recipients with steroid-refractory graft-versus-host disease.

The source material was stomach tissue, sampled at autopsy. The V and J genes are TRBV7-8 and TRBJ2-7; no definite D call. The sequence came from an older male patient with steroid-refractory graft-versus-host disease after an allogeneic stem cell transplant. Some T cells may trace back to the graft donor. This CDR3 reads CASSLAVQWDSYEQYF. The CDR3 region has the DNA TGTGCCAGCAGCTTAGCGGTCCAGTGGGACTCCTACGAGCAGTACTTC.